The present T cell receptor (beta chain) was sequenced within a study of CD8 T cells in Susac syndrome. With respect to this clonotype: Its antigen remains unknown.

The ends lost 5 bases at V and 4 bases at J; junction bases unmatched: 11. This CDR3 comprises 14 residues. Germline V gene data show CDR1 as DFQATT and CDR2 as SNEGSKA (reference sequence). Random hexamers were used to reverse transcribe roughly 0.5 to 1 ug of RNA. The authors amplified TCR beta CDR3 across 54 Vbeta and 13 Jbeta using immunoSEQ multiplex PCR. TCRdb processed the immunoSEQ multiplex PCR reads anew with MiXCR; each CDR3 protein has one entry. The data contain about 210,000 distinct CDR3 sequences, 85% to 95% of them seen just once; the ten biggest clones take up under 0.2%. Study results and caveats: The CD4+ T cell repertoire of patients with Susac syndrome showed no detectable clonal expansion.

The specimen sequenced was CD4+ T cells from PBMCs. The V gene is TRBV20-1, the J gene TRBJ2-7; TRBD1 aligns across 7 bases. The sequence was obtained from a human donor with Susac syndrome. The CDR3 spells CSAGDSGTEYEQYF. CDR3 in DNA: TGCAGTGCTGGGGATTCCGGGACAGAATACGAGCAGTACTTC.